One sample yielded the 8 T cell receptor beta chains listed below, sequenced in a study of human T cells and chemical hapten exposure. Time point reported: healthy volunteer bleed at 6 weeks. Extraction of total RNA was performed on unfractionated whole blood. TCRdb fed the RACE reads into MiXCR, producing one record per CDR3 protein. The sample gives some 78,000 distinct CDR3 sequences, 8.6% of which show up once; over 1.5% is in the top ten. Source material: whole blood. Source of these receptors: a male donor in good health. Some clones in this sample may be carry-over from other donors' samples.

There are many counts of this clonotype. The V gene is TRBV5-1, the J gene TRBJ1-1; 8 bases fit TRBD1. The junction had 8 bases not matched to a gene; V was cut back by 0 bases and J by 4 bases. Germline lookup yields CDR1 SGHRS and CDR2 YFSETQ. This CDR3 spans 16 amino acids. In DNA, the CDR3 is TGCGCCAGCAGCTTGGCCTTGACAGGGGAGTTCACTGAAGCTTTCTTT. It encodes CASSLALTGEFTEAFF.

Many counts were recorded for this clonotype. The chain joins TRBV6-1 to TRBJ2-5; 10 positions agree with TRBD1. The CDR3 has 13 amino acids. Trimming at V came to 6 bases and at J to 3 bases, leaving 1 base not matched to a gene. Germline values: CDR1 MNHNS, CDR2 SASEGT. CDR3 protein: CASRGTGEETQYF. CDR3 nucleotide sequence: TGTGCCAGCAGAGGGACAGGGGAAGAGACCCAGTACTTC.

The genes are TRBV20-1 and TRBJ2-3; D is unclear. The CDR3 runs to 14 residues. Germline CDR1 DFQATT, CDR2 SNEGSKA (reference sequence). Trimming took off 0 bases at V and 5 bases at J, with 12 bases between the two ends. CDR3 in amino acids: CSARDEASGDTQYF. The CDR3 bases are TGCAGTGCTAGAGATGAGGCTAGTGGAGATACGCAGTATTTT.

This clonotype was seen at least ten times. The CDR3 loop reads CASSEGMSAFF. CDR3 nucleotides: TGTGCCAGCAGTGAAGGGATGTCAGCTTTCTTT. This chain joins TRBV2 and TRBJ1-1; no firm D call. V was shortened by 1 base and J by 10 bases, with 7 bases between the two germline ends. This CDR3 has 11 residues. Germline V gene sequence: CDR1 SNHLY, CDR2 FYNNEI. The full variable domain, completed using reference TRBV2 and TRBJ1-1, is EPEVTQTPSHQVTQMGQEVILRCVPISNHLYFYWYRQILGQKVEFLVSFYNNEISEKSEIFDDQFSVERPDGSNFTLKIRSTKLEDSAMYFCASSEGMSAFFGQGTRLTVV.

This clonotype was observed a handful of times. The genes are TRBV7-2 and TRBJ2-1; TRBD1 agrees at 9 bases. Germline values: CDR1 SGHTA, CDR2 FQGNSA. V shed 3 bases, J shed 7 bases, and the junction held 19 bases outside the gene matches. The CDR3 runs 19 residues. CDR3 residues: CASSFRTPITGTGLNEQFF. CDR3 in DNA: TGTGCCAGCAGCTTCCGGACCCCAATCACCGGGACAGGGTTGAATGAGCAGTTCTTC. Full variable domain (outside the CDR3, taken from reference TRBV7-2 and TRBJ2-1): GAGVSQSPSNKVTEKGKDVELRCDPISGHTALYWYRQSLGQGLEFLIYFQGNSAPDKSGLPSDRFSAERTGGSVSTLTIQRTQQEDSAVYLCASSFRTPITGTGLNEQFFGPGTRLTVL.

With respect to this clonotype: A single base separates this from a much larger clone, so it may be a read error. The chain is built from TRBV6-1 and TRBJ2-7; the D is unclear. This CDR3 spans 13 amino acids. Germline lookup yields CDR1 MNHNS and CDR2 SASEGT. The CDR3: CARSEIGSYEQYF. For the CDR3, the DNA is TGTGCCAGAAGTGAAATAGGATCCTACGAGCAGTACTTC.

Turning to this clonotype: This sequence may be a read error, since a much larger clone differs from it by one base. CDR3 amino acids: CASSVTGVVSDSPLHF. CDR3 coding DNA: TGTGCCAGCAGCGTCACAGGGGTGGTCAGTGATTCACCCCTCCACTTT. The chain employs TRBV9 and TRBJ1-6; 7 bases map to TRBD1. V lost 2 bases to trimming and J lost 8 bases; unmatched junction nucleotides: 10. Germline lookup yields CDR1 SGDLS and CDR2 YYNGEE. The CDR3 runs to 16 residues.

This clonotype was observed a few times. The rearrangement joins TRBV28 to TRBJ1-5; 10 positions match TRBD1. Trimming at V came to 6 bases and at J to 5 bases, leaving 10 bases not matched to a gene. The CDR3 is 16 amino acids. The V gene's germline CDR1 is MDHEN and CDR2 SYDVKM. DNA for the CDR3: TGTGCCAGCAGCCAATGGACAGGGGGAAGATATCAGCCCCAGCATTTT. It is translated as CASSQWTGGRYQPQHF.